This T cell receptor (beta chain) emerged from a study of blood T cell repertoires in COVID-19 (dated by TCRdb to about 2020). Broadly, across the study: Samples from collaborators originated in the United States, Italy and Spain and spanned both the acute and convalescent phases of COVID-19. The repertoires were released in a freely available public database intended as a resource for research on the immune response to SARS-CoV-2. The dataset comprised deeply sampled blood TCRbeta repertoires from subjects exposed to, actively infected with, or recovered from COVID-19. The samples were drawn from the first 160 participants of the ongoing ImmuneRACE study and from roughly 1,300 subjects provided by 6 global collaborators. The prospective study material was composed of cDNA or gDNA derived from T cells, B-cell-depleted T cells, or PBMCs. HLA class I and class II types, where available, came from metadata supplied by the sample provider rather than from assay-based typing. A de-identified subject ID, COVID-19 status, age in years and sex were almost always included in the sample metadata.

For this clone: No cognate antigen has been identified for it. No per-base quality is available; no much larger clone lies one base away.

TCRbeta CDR3 regions were amplified from genomic DNA using the immunoSEQ Assay, a bias-controlled multiplex PCR. Per the authors' processing: Within the assay, amplification of reference gene primers was used to estimate how many nucleated cells each sample contained. To quantify the absolute abundance of each unique TCRbeta CDR3 rearrangement, sequence reads were collapsed and filtered. For each sample, productive Simpson clonality was calculated as the square root of Simpson's diversity index over productive rearrangements. The table was pulled from immuneACCESS by TCRdb, which kept in-frame rearrangements only. Such tables lose some clones; where checked, under half of the loss comes from unresolved V genes, and the rest has no known cause. For V, J and clone size, that table is used; D and trimming come from the DNA. The sample table contains roughly 110,000 clones; only one count was recorded for around 86% of them. Around 4.5% of the sample comes from the top ten.

Broader findings and caveats from the paper: The quantity of clinical and demographic metadata differed by source and by participant and was supplied without curation.

Counted from cysteine to phenylalanine, this CDR3 has 14 amino acids. The only DNA kept is the CDR3, 42 bases in frame from the first base. For CDR1 and CDR2, the germline V gene (reference sequence) lists LNHDA and SQIVND. The germline ends are 16 bases apart after V is trimmed by 7 bases and J by 4 bases. The collaborating institutions used their own protocols to collect whole blood in K2EDTA tubes. Collaborator samples were shipped for TCRbeta analysis as frozen whole blood, isolated PBMCs, or DNA extracted from either sample type. Sequenced: peripheral blood. The chain employs TRBV19 and TRBJ1-1; no D gene is confidently identified. The sequence derives from a middle-aged man with acute or convalescent COVID-19. For the CDR3, the sequence is CASTRPEPGTEAFF. Here is the DNA: TGTGCCAGTACCCGCCCCGAACCCGGCACTGAAGCTTTCTTT.